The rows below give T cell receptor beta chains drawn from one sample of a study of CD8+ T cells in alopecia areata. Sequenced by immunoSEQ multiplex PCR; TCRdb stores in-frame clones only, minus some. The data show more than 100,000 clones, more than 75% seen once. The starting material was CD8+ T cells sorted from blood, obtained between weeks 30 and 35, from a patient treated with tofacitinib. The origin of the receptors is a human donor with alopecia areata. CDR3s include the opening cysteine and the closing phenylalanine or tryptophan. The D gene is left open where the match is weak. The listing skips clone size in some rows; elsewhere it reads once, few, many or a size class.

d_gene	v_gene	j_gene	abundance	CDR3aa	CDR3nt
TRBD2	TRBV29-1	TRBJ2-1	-	CSVEVPGGSYNEQFF	TGCAGCGTTGAAGTACCGGGGGGTTCCTACAATGAGCAGTTCTTC
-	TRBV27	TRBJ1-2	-	CASSLSPVGALSYTF	TGTGCCAGCAGTTTATCCCCAGTGGGTGCTTTGAGCTACACCTTC
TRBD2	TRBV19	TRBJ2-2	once	CATPGQDGLAGATGELFF	TGTGCCACCCCGGGACAGGACGGACTAGCGGGAGCCACCGGGGAGCTGTTTTTT
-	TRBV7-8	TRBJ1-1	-	CASSLTVRGSAEAFF	TGTGCCAGCAGCTTAACGGTCAGGGGAAGCGCTGAAGCTTTCTTT
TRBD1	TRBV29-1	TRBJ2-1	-	CSVGQGMMNEQFF	TGCAGCGTCGGACAGGGAATGATGAATGAGCAGTTCTTC
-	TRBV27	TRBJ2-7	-	CASSTTGSSYEQYF	TGTGCCAGCAGTACAACAGGGTCTTCCTACGAGCAGTACTTC
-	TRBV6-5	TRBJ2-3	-	CASSYLERTDTQYF	TGTGCCAGCAGTTACCTAGAGCGCACAGATACGCAGTATTTT
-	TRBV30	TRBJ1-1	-	CAWSSGGTEAFF	TGTGCCTGGAGCTCTGGGGGCACTGAAGCTTTCTTT
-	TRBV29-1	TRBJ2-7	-	CSVEPLLVGSNEQYF	TGCAGCGTTGAGCCGCTGTTGGTGGGGAGCAACGAGCAGTACTTC
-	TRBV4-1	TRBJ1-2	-	CASSPYRSVDSYGYTF	TGCGCCAGCAGCCCCTATCGTAGCGTCGACAGCTATGGCTACACCTTC
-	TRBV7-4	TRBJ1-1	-	CASSLALKGTGTEAFF	TGTGCCAGCAGCTTAGCGCTTAAGGGTACGGGGACTGAAGCTTTCTTT
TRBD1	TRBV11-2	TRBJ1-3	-	CASSAGTASGNTIYF	TGTGCCAGCAGCGCCGGGACAGCCTCTGGAAACACCATATATTTT
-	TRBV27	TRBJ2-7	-	CASSAGGPDEQYF	TGTGCCAGCAGTGCTGGCGGTCCGGACGAGCAGTACTTC
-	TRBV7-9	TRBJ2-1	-	CASSAGTPIVNEQFF	TGTGCCAGCAGCGCCGGGACCCCGATTGTAAATGAGCAGTTCTTC
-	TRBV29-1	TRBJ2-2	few	CSVEEQGNTGELFF	TGCAGCGTTGAAGAACAGGGAAACACCGGGGAGCTGTTTTTT
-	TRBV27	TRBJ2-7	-	CASSPSLGQSTYEQYF	TGTGCCAGCAGCCCGTCCTTGGGACAAAGCACCTACGAGCAGTACTTC
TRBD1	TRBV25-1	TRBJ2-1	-	CASSRGQVAEQFF	TGTGCCAGCAGTCGGGGACAGGTTGCTGAGCAGTTCTTC
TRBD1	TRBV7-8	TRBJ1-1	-	CASSLVRDDRGYGTEAFF	TGTGCCAGCAGCTTAGTAAGAGACGACAGGGGGTATGGAACTGAAGCTTTCTTT
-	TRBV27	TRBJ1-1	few	CASRSYTEAFF	TGTGCCAGCAGGTCATACACTGAAGCTTTCTTT
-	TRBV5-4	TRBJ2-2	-	CASSLSSGELFF	TGTGCCAGCAGCTTAAGTAGCGGGGAGCTGTTTTTT
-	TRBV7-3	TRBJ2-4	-	CASSLSTGGKNIQYF	TGTGCCAGCAGCTTATCCACCGGTGGGAAAAACATTCAGTACTTC
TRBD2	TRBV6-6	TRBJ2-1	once	CASSYPFGTSGDEQFF	TGTGCCAGCAGTTACCCGTTCGGGACTAGCGGGGATGAGCAGTTCTTC
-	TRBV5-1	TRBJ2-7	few	CASSFGSSYEQYF	TGCGCCAGCAGCTTTGGCTCTTCGTACGAGCAGTACTTC
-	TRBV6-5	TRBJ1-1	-	CASSQGLNTEAFF	TGTGCCAGCAGCCAGGGGTTGAACACTGAAGCTTTCTTT
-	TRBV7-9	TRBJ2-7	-	CASSLQGYEQYF	TGTGCCAGCAGTTTACAGGGTTACGAGCAGTACTTC
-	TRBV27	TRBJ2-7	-	CASSLSISYEQYF	TGTGCCAGCAGTTTATCGATATCCTACGAGCAGTACTTC
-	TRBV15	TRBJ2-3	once	CATSREGISDTQYF	TGTGCCACCAGCAGAGAGGGTATCTCAGATACGCAGTATTTT
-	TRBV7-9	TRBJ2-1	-	CASSATHEQFF	TGTGCCAGCAGCGCCACCCATGAGCAGTTCTTC